Listed below are T cell receptor beta chains from one sample, sequenced in a study of cytomegalovirus exposure and HLA in healthy donors. The table came from immunoSEQ multiplex PCR; TCRdb's copy has only in-frame clones and leaves some out. The repertoire has 100,000 to 150,000 clones, 89% of them found once; the top ten carry about 1.1%. The sample was PBMCs. The receptors were sampled from a woman aged 18-35 years in good health and CMV-seronegative. The CDR3 runs from the conserved cysteine through the conserved F or W. D genes are given only for firm matches. Expanded clones get a size class; other rows say once, few or many, or leave the size out.

CDR3aa: CASSSHYTNTEAFF
CDR3nt: TGTGCCAGCAGTTCACATTATACGAACACTGAAGCTTTCTTT
abundance: -
v_gene: TRBV28
j_gene: TRBJ1-1
d_gene: -

CDR3aa: CASSFGGTSYEQYF
CDR3nt: TGTGCCAGCAGTTTTGGCGGGACCTCCTACGAGCAGTACTTC
abundance: -
v_gene: TRBV28
j_gene: TRBJ2-7
d_gene: -

CDR3aa: CASSTGARGGPSYEQYF
CDR3nt: TGTGCCAGCAGCACAGGGGCCCGGGGGGGCCCCTCCTACGAGCAGTACTTC
abundance: few
v_gene: TRBV21-1
j_gene: TRBJ2-7
d_gene: -

CDR3aa: CASNSRGFEQYF
CDR3nt: TGTGCCAGCAATTCACGGGGGTTCGAGCAGTACTTC
abundance: few
v_gene: TRBV28
j_gene: TRBJ2-7
d_gene: -

CDR3aa: CASSPTVSNEKLFF
CDR3nt: TGTGCCAGCTCACCGACAGTTTCTAATGAAAAACTGTTTTTT
abundance: -
v_gene: TRBV18
j_gene: TRBJ1-4
d_gene: -

CDR3aa: CASRPPGGAYGYTF
CDR3nt: TGTGCCAGCAGACCCCCAGGGGGCGCGTATGGCTACACCTTC
abundance: -
v_gene: TRBV6-5
j_gene: TRBJ1-2
d_gene: TRBD1

CDR3aa: CASSEGLAGEKNIQYF
CDR3nt: TGTGCCAGCAGCGAGGGACTAGCGGGAGAGAAAAACATTCAGTACTTC
abundance: -
v_gene: TRBV7-2
j_gene: TRBJ2-4
d_gene: TRBD2

CDR3aa: CASRLGQGQADTQYF
CDR3nt: TGTGCCAGCAGGCTAGGACAGGGGCAAGCAGATACGCAGTATTTT
abundance: -
v_gene: TRBV6-1
j_gene: TRBJ2-3
d_gene: TRBD1

CDR3aa: CASSLAGELQFF
CDR3nt: TGTGCCAGCAGCTTAGCCGGGGAGCTGCAGTTCTTC
abundance: -
v_gene: TRBV7-9
j_gene: TRBJ2-1
d_gene: -

CDR3aa: CAIRSSGGYEQYF
CDR3nt: TGTGCCATCAGGTCATCGGGGGGCTACGAGCAGTACTTC
abundance: -
v_gene: TRBV10-3
j_gene: TRBJ2-7
d_gene: TRBD2

CDR3aa: CASNLPLGNQPQHF
CDR3nt: TGTGCCAGCAATCTCCCTCTAGGCAATCAGCCCCAGCATTTT
abundance: -
v_gene: TRBV28
j_gene: TRBJ1-5
d_gene: -

CDR3aa: CASSHPGTYQAFF
CDR3nt: TGTGCCAGCAGCCATCCCGGTACCTATCAAGCTTTCTTT
abundance: -
v_gene: TRBV7-2
j_gene: TRBJ1-1
d_gene: -

CDR3aa: CASSPTSGVEQFF
CDR3nt: TGCGCCAGCAGTCCCACTAGCGGGGTTGAGCAGTTCTTC
abundance: -
v_gene: TRBV10-1
j_gene: TRBJ2-1
d_gene: TRBD2

CDR3aa: CASSPGQVNTEAFF
CDR3nt: TGCGCCAGCAGCCCGGGACAGGTGAACACTGAAGCTTTCTTT
abundance: -
v_gene: TRBV5-1
j_gene: TRBJ1-1
d_gene: TRBD1

CDR3aa: CASGRLSGYTGELFF
CDR3nt: TGTGCCAGCGGACGACTAAGCGGGTACACCGGGGAGCTGTTTTTT
abundance: -
v_gene: TRBV2
j_gene: TRBJ2-2
d_gene: -

CDR3aa: CASSPIGGVAGDHLSEQFF
CDR3nt: TGTGCCAGCAGCCCGATCGGAGGAGTAGCGGGAGATCATCTGAGTGAGCAGTTCTTC
abundance: -
v_gene: TRBV9
j_gene: TRBJ2-1
d_gene: TRBD2

CDR3aa: CASSLELRQGARNEQFF
CDR3nt: TGTGCCAGCAGCTTGGAACTGCGTCAGGGGGCTCGAAATGAGCAGTTCTTC
abundance: -
v_gene: TRBV5-6
j_gene: TRBJ2-1
d_gene: TRBD1